This entry lists 15 T cell receptor beta chains sequenced from one sample in a study of cytomegalovirus exposure and HLA in healthy donors. Primers included in the PCR were 60 Vbeta and 13 Jbeta primers. Using immunoSEQ multiplex PCR, the repertoire was profiled, and TCRdb retains in-frame clones only, with some absent. The repertoire holds around 89,000 clones, with 81% as singletons. The material sequenced was PBMCs. Every receptor here comes from a girl aged 2-10 years in good health and CMV-seropositive.

The V gene is TRBV19, the J gene TRBJ2-1; 8 positions match TRBD1. Germline V gene lookup returns CDR1 LNHDA and CDR2 SQIVND (reference sequence). The CDR3 consists of 15 residues. V lost 3 bases to trimming and J lost 5 bases; unmatched junction nucleotides: 6. The CDR3 DNA follows: TGTGCCAGTAGTATCTCCGGGACAGGTCACAATGAGCAGTTCTTC. Encoded protein: CASSISGTGHNEQFF.

The V and J genes are TRBV18 and TRBJ2-7, with D unclear. Trimming shortened V by 4 bases and J by 3 bases, and 10 bases separated the two germline ends. CDR3 size: 13 residues. Germline V gives CDR1 KGHSH, CDR2 LQKENI. CDR3 nucleotides: TGTGCCAGCTCACGGCAGGCAGACTACGAGCAGTACTTC. Translated: CASSRQADYEQYF. Full variable domain (rest looked up from reference TRBV18 and TRBJ2-7): NAGVMQNPRHLVRRRGQEARLRCSPMKGHSHVYWYRQLPEEGLKFMVYLQKENIIDESGMPKERFSAEFPKEGPSILRIQQVVRGDSAAYFCASSRQADYEQYFGPGTRLTVT.

The chain links TRBV6-5 to TRBJ2-3; 9 bases align to TRBD1. Trimming took 6 bases from V and 2 from J; bases not matched to a gene: 3. This CDR3 contains 14 residues. Germline V CDR1 and CDR2: MNHEY, SVGAGI. The CDR3, as DNA: TGTGCCAGCAGGAGGACAGGGGCCACAGATACGCAGTATTTT. Protein sequence: CASRRTGATDTQYF.

This chain joins TRBV28 and TRBJ2-3, with 11 positions matching TRBD1. This CDR3 is built from 16 residues. V dropped 5 bases and J dropped 4; count of bases not matched to a gene: 8. The germline V gene has CDR1 MDHEN and CDR2 SYDVKM. The CDR3 DNA reads as TGTGCCAGCAGTCTTCCGGGACAGGGGGTCGCAGATACGCAGTATTTT. Its protein product is CASSLPGQGVADTQYF.

This chain joins TRBV28 and TRBJ2-1, with D possibly being TRBD1 (6 bases). The V gene's germline CDR1 is MDHEN and CDR2 SYDVKM. V lost 3 bases and J 6 bases, leaving 12 bases between the germline ends. The CDR3 consists of 14 residues. The CDR3 DNA is TGTGCCAGCAGTTTTCAGGGGAGAGGCAATGAGCAGTTCTTC. Protein product: CASSFQGRGNEQFF. The full variable domain, rest sourced from reference TRBV28 and TRBJ2-1, is DVKVTQSSRYLVKRTGEKVFLECVQDMDHENMFWYRQDPGLGLRLIYFSYDVKMKEKGDIPEGYSVSREKKERFSLILESASTNQTSMYLCASSFQGRGNEQFFGPGTRLTVL.

This chain connects TRBV6-6 to TRBJ1-2; D gene unclear. The V and J ends lost 6 bases and 0 bases respectively, with 11 bases between them. The length of the CDR3 is 14 residues. CDR1 is MNHNY and CDR2 is SVGAGI in the germline V gene (reference sequence). CDR3 coding DNA: TGTGCCAGCAGGGAGACGGAACCTAACTATGGCTACACCTTC. Its translation: CASRETEPNYGYTF.

The V and J genes are TRBV30 and TRBJ2-3; 8 bases align to TRBD1. Trimming at V came to 2 bases and at J to 6 bases, leaving 13 bases not matched to a gene. From germline, CDR1 is GTSNPN and CDR2 SVGIG (reference sequence). The length of the CDR3 is 16 residues. The CDR3 region is CAWSTDRGSAGDTQYF. The CDR3 bases are TGTGCCTGGAGTACCGACAGGGGTTCTGCAGGGGATACGCAGTATTTT.

The V and J genes are TRBV6-5 and TRBJ2-1; tentative D call: TRBD1 (6 bases). This CDR3 has 13 amino acids. Looked up from germline, CDR1 is MNHEY and CDR2 is SVGAGI. The germline V and J ends were trimmed by 0 bases and 9 bases, with 9 bases remaining between them. The CDR3 is CASSYSSRGEQFF. CDR3 sequence (DNA): TGTGCCAGCAGTTACTCTAGCAGGGGTGAGCAGTTCTTC.

This clone was seen a few times. V and J are TRBV11-3 and TRBJ1-5, with unresolved D. The CDR3 totals 15 residues. The V end lost 3 bases, the J end lost 2 bases, and 11 bases lay between the germline ends. The germline V gene has CDR1 SGHNT and CDR2 YENEEA. The CDR3, as DNA: TGTGCCAGCAGCTTGAGTAGCGTTGGCAATCAGCCCCAGCATTTT. It translates to CASSLSSVGNQPQHF. Drawing the rest from reference TRBV11-3 and TRBJ1-5, the complete variable domain is EAGVVQSPRYKIIEKKQPVAFWCNPISGHNTLYWYLQNLGQGPELLIRYENEEAVDDSQLPKDRFSAERLKGVDSTLKIQPAELGDSAVYLCASSLSSVGNQPQHFGDGTRLSIL.

This chain links TRBV5-4 with TRBJ1-1; 9 bases align to TRBD1. Unmatched junction bases numbered 8, after V lost 2 bases and J lost 0 bases. The CDR3 has 17 amino acids. Per the germline V gene, CDR1 is SGHNT and CDR2 is YYREEE (reference sequence). In DNA, the CDR3 is TGTGCCAGCAGCTTCTGGGGGACAGGGCTCATGAACACTGAAGCTTTCTTT. Encoded protein: CASSFWGTGLMNTEAFF. The whole variable domain, filled in from reference TRBV5-4 and TRBJ1-1, reads ETGVTQSPTHLIKTRGQQVTLRCSSQSGHNTVSWYQQALGQGPQFIFQYYREEENGRGNFPPRFSGLQFPNYSSELNVNALELDDSALYLCASSFWGTGLMNTEAFFGQGTRLTVV.

This chain links TRBV2 with TRBJ1-5; D perhaps matches TRBD1 (5 bases). V lost 4 bases and J lost 5, with 18 bases in between. The germline CDR1 and CDR2 sequences are SNHLY and FYNNEI. The CDR3 has 16 residues. The CDR3 here is CASSVGEEGSYQPQHF. The CDR3 region has the DNA TGTGCCAGCAGTGTAGGGGAGGAAGGGTCCTATCAGCCCCAGCATTTT.

This clone has just a few counts. V usage is TRBV5-4 and J usage is TRBJ1-1; D may be TRBD1 (5 bases). V was shortened by 2 bases and J by 3 bases, with 5 bases between the two germline ends. The CDR3 sequence is 12 residues long. Germline CDR1 is SGHNT and CDR2 is YYREEE (reference sequence). The CDR3 loop is CASSLGDTEAFF. Written as DNA, the CDR3 is TGTGCCAGCAGCTTAGGGGACACTGAAGCTTTCTTT.

In nucleotides, the CDR3 is TGTGCCAGTAGGCGTCCAGGGGAGGATACGCAGTATTTT. It specifies CASRRPGEDTQYF. V gene TRBV19 combines with J gene TRBJ2-3, with a possible D match to TRBD1 (6 bases). Looked up from germline, CDR1 is LNHDA and CDR2 is SQIVND (reference sequence). The CDR3 runs to 13 residues. V shed 6 bases and J shed 6 bases, with 13 bases lying between them.

The chain carries TRBV10-3 and TRBJ2-1, with 11 bases aligning to TRBD2. Per germline, CDR1 ENHRY and CDR2 SYGVKD. This CDR3 has 14 amino acids. V gave up 7 bases and J gave up 8 bases; unmatched junction bases: 7. CDR3 in amino acids: CAITLTSGMDEQFF. In DNA form, the CDR3 reads TGTGCCATCACCCTGACTAGCGGGATGGATGAGCAGTTCTTC.

The rearrangement uses TRBV4-3 and TRBJ2-2, with 9 bases fitting TRBD2. V shed 2 bases and J 3 bases; nucleotides not matched to a gene: 10. This CDR3 has 18 amino acids. Germline-derived CDR1 and CDR2 are LGHNA and YSLEER. The CDR3 region is CASSQLEDLAGYTGELFF. CDR3 in DNA: TGCGCCAGCAGCCAACTAGAGGATCTAGCGGGATACACCGGGGAGCTGTTTTTT.